The 22 T cell receptor beta chains below come from one sample, sequenced in a study of neoadjuvant anti-PD-1 for oral cavity cancer. The data were produced by immunoSEQ multiplex PCR, yet TCRdb's version contains in-frame clones alone and is incomplete. Counted here are roughly 67,000 clones, around four fifths occurring once; the ten biggest clones make up about 3.4%. The sequencing used PBMCs, collected before nivolumab (anti-PD-1) treatment. The receptor source for this set is a person aged 35-79 years with oral cavity squamous cell carcinoma.

This chain connects TRBV7-8 to TRBJ2-1; TRBD1 matches at 7 bases. CDR1 is SGHVS, CDR2 FQNEAQ, per germline. CDR3 length: 13 residues. Trimming took 5 bases from V and 7 from J; bases not matched to a gene: 5. In nucleotides, the CDR3 is TGTGCCAGCAGCCGTCCGGGACAGAATGAGCAGTTCTTC. It translates to CASSRPGQNEQFF. The whole variable domain, remainder taken from reference TRBV7-8 and TRBJ2-1, is GAGVSQSPRYKVAKRGQDVALRCDPISGHVSLFWYQQALGQGPEFLTYFQNEAQLDKSGLPSDRFFAERPEGSVSTLKIQRTQQEDSAVYLCASSRPGQNEQFFGPGTRLTVL.

The rearrangement links TRBV5-1 to TRBJ1-1, with 11 bases identical to TRBD1. Germline assignment: CDR1 SGHRS and CDR2 YFSETQ. Germline trimming cut 4 bases from V and 4 bases from J; bases unmatched to any gene: 6. The CDR3 runs 15 residues. The CDR3 here is CASSASGTGGTEAFF. The CDR3 coding sequence is TGCGCCAGCAGCGCGTCCGGGACAGGGGGCACTGAAGCTTTCTTT.

This chain links TRBV9 with TRBJ2-2; 9 bases match TRBD1. The trim removed 1 base at V and 6 bases at J, leaving 7 bases unmatched. Germline loops: CDR1 SGDLS, CDR2 YYNGEE. There are 16 residues in the CDR3. As DNA, the CDR3 is TGTGCCAGCAGCGTACAGCCTAGACAGGGGGCCGGGGAGCTGTTTTTT. Amino acids: CASSVQPRQGAGELFF. The full variable domain, with the rest looked up from reference TRBV9 and TRBJ2-2, is DSGVTQTPKHLITATGQRVTLRCSPRSGDLSVYWYQQSLDQGLQFLIQYYNGEERAKGNILERFSAQQFPDLHSELNLSSLELGDSALYFCASSVQPRQGAGELFFGEGSRLTVL.

The V call is TRBV29-1, the J call TRBJ1-2; D perhaps matches TRBD1 (5 bases). CDR3 length equals 14 residues. V dropped 4 bases and J dropped 1 base, with 13 bases sitting between them. CDR1 and CDR2 from the germline V gene are SQVTM and ANQGSEA. The CDR3 sequence: CSVAGTHGNYGYTF. In nucleotides, the CDR3 is TGCAGCGTTGCGGGGACCCATGGTAACTATGGCTACACCTTC.

CDR3 sequence reads: CASSVAPGRGYTF. The CDR3 DNA sequence: TGTGCCAGCAGCGTAGCTCCCGGGCGTGGCTACACCTTC. This chain connects TRBV9 to TRBJ1-2; D is uncertain. V lost 0 bases, J lost 7 bases, and 10 bases lay in between. Germline lookup yields CDR1 SGDLS and CDR2 YYNGEE. CDR3 size: 13 residues. The full variable domain, rest sourced from reference TRBV9 and TRBJ1-2, is DSGVTQTPKHLITATGQRVTLRCSPRSGDLSVYWYQQSLDQGLQFLIQYYNGEERAKGNILERFSAQQFPDLHSELNLSSLELGDSALYFCASSVAPGRGYTFGSGTRLTVV.

The genes are TRBV19 and TRBJ2-7, with D tentatively TRBD1 or TRBD2 (5 bases each). Germline lookup yields CDR1 LNHDA and CDR2 SQIVND (reference sequence). This CDR3 is built from 14 residues. V shed 7 bases and J shed 5 bases, with 18 bases lying between them. CDR3: CASTPTRGVHEQYF. The CDR3 DNA is TGTGCCAGTACTCCCACGAGGGGAGTCCACGAGCAGTACTTC.

This sequence joins TRBV6-5 and TRBJ2-7; 7 nucleotides line up with TRBD2. J lost 4 bases, V lost 4 bases, and 7 bases had no gene match. The germline CDR1 and CDR2 sequences are MNHEY and SVGAGI. The CDR3 is 14 amino acids. CDR3 sequence: CASSFSSGTYEQYF. DNA for the CDR3: TGTGCCAGCAGTTTCTCTAGCGGAACGTACGAGCAGTACTTC.

The CDR3 sequence is CASSSTRQVQNVYEQYF. The CDR3 DNA is TGTGCCAGCAGTTCAACCCGACAGGTCCAAAACGTCTACGAGCAGTACTTC. V gene TRBV27 combines with J gene TRBJ2-7; D possibly corresponds to TRBD1 (6 bases). This CDR3 comprises 17 residues. Germline CDR1 and CDR2: MNHEY and SMNVEV (reference sequence). The V gene lost 4 bases and the J gene lost 3 bases, with 22 bases spanning the gap.

The V call is TRBV7-6, the J call TRBJ2-3; 10 nucleotides agree with TRBD1. The V and J ends lost 7 bases and 5 bases, in that order; junction bases with no gene match: 15. This CDR3 has 17 amino acids. Germline values: CDR1 SGHVS, CDR2 FNYEAQ. CDR3 bases: TGTGCCAGCACAAGACGGACAGGGGGACGGTTGGGAGATACGCAGTATTTT. This gives the protein CASTRRTGGRLGDTQYF.

This clone has a handful of counts. The V gene is TRBV4-1, the J gene TRBJ1-2; maybe TRBD1 (5 bases). Germline loops: CDR1 MGHRA, CDR2 YSYEKL. There are 15 residues in the CDR3. The V gene lost 1 base and the J gene lost 4 bases, with 13 bases spanning the gap. The CDR3 DNA is TGCGCCAGCAGCCAAGTAGCGAGACAGCGCTATGGCTACACCTTC. This sequence encodes CASSQVARQRYGYTF.

The rearrangement links TRBV4-1 to TRBJ2-5, with 8 nucleotides matching TRBD1. The germline CDR1 and CDR2 sequences are MGHRA and YSYEKL. V was clipped by 4 bases and J by 5 bases; unmatched bases: 9. The CDR3 extends over 15 amino acids. CDR3 DNA: TGCGCCAGCAGCCGCCTACCAGGGGGCTGGGAGACCCAGTACTTC. This codes for CASSRLPGGWETQYF.

This sequence joins TRBV9 and TRBJ2-3; D possibly corresponds to TRBD2 (6 bases). From germline, CDR1 is SGDLS and CDR2 YYNGEE. The V gene lost 0 bases and the J gene lost 2 bases, with 10 bases spanning the gap. The CDR3 loop spans 15 amino acids. CDR3: CASSVVAGFTDTQYF. CDR3 nucleotide sequence: TGTGCCAGCAGCGTAGTGGCGGGGTTCACAGATACGCAGTATTTT.

The rearrangement links TRBV6-1 to TRBJ1-5; 10 nucleotides match TRBD1. The J segment lost 7 bases and the V segment lost 6 bases, leaving 6 bases of the junction unmatched. CDR1 MNHNS and CDR2 SASEGT come from the germline V gene. The CDR3 consists of 14 residues. In DNA, the CDR3 is TGTGCCAGCAGCGGTGGACAGGGGGAACAGCCCCAGCATTTT. Translated, it gives CASSGGQGEQPQHF.

J is TRBJ2-1 and V is TRBV7-2; 11 nucleotides align to TRBD2. The J segment lost 10 bases and the V segment lost 1 base, leaving 9 bases of the junction unmatched. The CDR3 has 16 residues. CDR1 and CDR2 from the germline V gene are SGHTA and FQGNSA. The CDR3 loop reads CASSLVSASGGNEQFF. Here the CDR3 DNA reads TGTGCCAGCAGCTTAGTTTCGGCTAGCGGGGGGAACGAGCAGTTCTTC.

This chain joins TRBV4-2 and TRBJ1-4, with TRBD1 matching 10 bases. There are 15 residues in the CDR3. Germline V lookup: CDR1 LGHNA, CDR2 YNFKEQ. V dropped 6 bases and J dropped 8; count of bases not matched to a gene: 9. The DNA for the CDR3 is TGTGCCAGCAGGCAGACCGGGACAGGGGAAGAAAAACTGTTTTTT. It codes for CASRQTGTGEEKLFF.

The rearrangement links TRBV5-4 to TRBJ1-1, with a weak D call TRBD1 (6 bases). The CDR3 consists of 15 residues. Germline lookup yields CDR1 SGHNT and CDR2 YYREEE (reference sequence). The V gene lost 1 base and the J gene lost 1 base, with 11 bases spanning the gap. The CDR3 DNA sequence: TGTGCCAGCAGCTTGCCGTCACAGGGGAACACTGAAGCTTTCTTT. Protein: CASSLPSQGNTEAFF.

The genes are TRBV10-3 and TRBJ2-3; TRBD2 aligns across 8 bases. The ends lost 11 bases at V and 0 bases at J; junction bases unmatched: 4. This CDR3 spans 13 amino acids. Germline values: CDR1 ENHRY, CDR2 SYGVKD. The CDR3 DNA reads TGTGCCTCGTTAGCGGGGAGCACAGATACGCAGTATTTT. Translated, it gives CASLAGSTDTQYF.

The chain carries TRBV14 and TRBJ2-7; 9 nucleotides align to TRBD1. The J segment lost 3 bases and the V segment lost 1 base, leaving 1 base of the junction unmatched. Germline CDR1 is SGHDN and CDR2 is FVKESK. The CDR3 is 14 residues long. The CDR3, as DNA: TGTGCCAGCAGCCAAGGACAGGGGGGCTACGAGCAGTACTTC. This codes for CASSQGQGGYEQYF.

V usage is TRBV25-1 and J usage is TRBJ2-7; D possibly corresponds to TRBD2 (5 bases). The length of the CDR3 is 12 residues. In germline, CDR1 is MGHDK, CDR2 SYGVNS. V gave up 7 bases and J gave up 3 bases, with 10 bases separating them. CDR3 bases: TGTGCCAGCATGGCGGGCGACTACGAGCAGTACTTC. The encoded protein is CASMAGDYEQYF.

This clone appeared a single time. The genes are TRBV9 and TRBJ2-2; weak D call: TRBD1 (6 bases). Deletions cut 0 bases from V and 1 base from J, with 10 bases between. This CDR3 contains 16 residues. In germline, CDR1 is SGDLS, CDR2 YYNGEE. CDR3 DNA: TGTGCCAGCAGCGTAGGCCCCAGGGGGAACACCGGGGAGCTGTTTTTT. It specifies CASSVGPRGNTGELFF.

This chain uses TRBV7-8 with TRBJ2-6; D possibly corresponds to TRBD1 (5 bases). V was trimmed by 4 bases and J by 4 bases, leaving 11 bases between them. The CDR3 spans 15 residues. Per germline, CDR1 SGHVS and CDR2 FQNEAQ. The CDR3 DNA is TGTGCCAGCAGCTCCAGGGCTGGCGGGGCCAACGTCCTGACTTTC. It translates to CASSSRAGGANVLTF.

J is TRBJ1-3 and V is TRBV4-2; D is unresolved. Germline V CDR1 and CDR2: LGHNA, YNFKEQ. The CDR3 extends over 14 amino acids. V shed 1 base and J shed 4 bases, with 8 bases lying between them. The CDR3: CASSQGGAGNTIYF. In nucleotides, the CDR3 is TGTGCCAGCAGCCAAGGGGGTGCCGGAAACACCATATATTTT.